These T cell receptor beta chains were read from a single sample in a study of CD8 T cells in Susac syndrome. TCRdb reanalysed the immunoSEQ multiplex PCR reads using MiXCR and keeps one entry per CDR3 protein. Of 180,000 or so distinct CDR3 sequences listed, about 96% are singletons. Sequenced material: CD4+ T cells from PBMCs. These receptors all come from a human donor with multiple sclerosis. CDR3s include the opening cysteine and the closing phenylalanine or tryptophan. The order of the fields is CDR3 protein, CDR3 DNA, J gene, D gene, V gene. A D gene is named only where the DNA matches it firmly.

CDR3aa: CSASPGLAGVDTQYF
CDR3nt: TGCAGTGCTAGCCCGGGACTAGCGGGAGTGGATACGCAGTATTTT
j_gene: TRBJ2-3
d_gene: TRBD2
v_gene: TRBV20-1

CDR3aa: CASSITQGRDEQYF
CDR3nt: TGTGCCAGTAGTATTACACAGGGGCGCGACGAGCAGTACTTC
j_gene: TRBJ2-7
d_gene: TRBD1
v_gene: TRBV19

CDR3aa: CASSYLWTSLDTGELFF
CDR3nt: TGTGCCAGCAGTTACCTCTGGACTAGCTTGGACACCGGGGAGCTGTTTTTT
j_gene: TRBJ2-2
d_gene: TRBD2
v_gene: TRBV6-5

CDR3aa: CATSDPTSGNEQFF
CDR3nt: TGTGCCACCAGTGATCCTACTAGCGGGAATGAGCAGTTCTTC
j_gene: TRBJ2-1
d_gene: TRBD2
v_gene: TRBV24-1

CDR3aa: CASSQRRAGAETQYF
CDR3nt: TGTGCCAGCAGCCAGCGGAGGGCGGGTGCAGAGACCCAGTACTTC
j_gene: TRBJ2-5
d_gene: -
v_gene: TRBV3-1

CDR3aa: CATSRDLGGGGGNIQYF
CDR3nt: TGTGCCACCAGCAGAGATCTGGGGGGCGGGGGAGGAAACATTCAGTACTTC
j_gene: TRBJ2-4
d_gene: -
v_gene: TRBV15

CDR3aa: CATLGQGVYEQYF
CDR3nt: TGTGCCACCCTAGGACAGGGGGTGTACGAGCAGTACTTC
j_gene: TRBJ2-7
d_gene: TRBD1
v_gene: TRBV25-1

CDR3aa: CSALLSGVVVYEQYF
CDR3nt: TGCAGTGCCCTGCTTTCGGGAGTTGTCGTCTACGAGCAGTACTTC
j_gene: TRBJ2-7
d_gene: -
v_gene: TRBV20-1

CDR3aa: CSVEDRRASTDTQYF
CDR3nt: TGCAGCGTTGAAGATAGACGAGCGAGCACAGATACGCAGTATTTT
j_gene: TRBJ2-3
d_gene: -
v_gene: TRBV29-1

CDR3aa: CASSREGLPAFF
CDR3nt: TGTGCTAGTTCGCGGGAGGGCCTCCCCGCGTTCTTC
j_gene: TRBJ2-1
d_gene: TRBD2
v_gene: TRBV12-5

CDR3aa: CASSLLAGTPYEQYF
CDR3nt: TGTGCCAGCAGCTTACTAGCGGGAACTCCCTACGAGCAGTACTTC
j_gene: TRBJ2-7
d_gene: TRBD2
v_gene: TRBV5-4

CDR3aa: CSGQLGSSTEAFF
CDR3nt: TGCAGCGGACAGTTGGGGAGCTCCACTGAAGCTTTCTTT
j_gene: TRBJ1-1
d_gene: -
v_gene: TRBV29-1

CDR3aa: CASSPGLAVTSSYNEQFF
CDR3nt: TGTGCCAGCAGCCCTGGACTAGCGGTTACGAGCTCCTACAATGAGCAGTTCTTC
j_gene: TRBJ2-1
d_gene: TRBD2
v_gene: TRBV9

CDR3aa: CASSLGPISHEQFF
CDR3nt: TGTGCCAGCAGTCTTGGACCCATATCCCATGAGCAGTTCTTC
j_gene: TRBJ2-1
d_gene: -
v_gene: TRBV3-1

CDR3aa: CASSLGVVGEQYF
CDR3nt: TGTGCCAGCAGTTTAGGGGTAGTAGGCGAGCAGTACTTC
j_gene: TRBJ2-7
d_gene: -
v_gene: TRBV12-3/TRBV12-4

CDR3aa: CASSLLFGQAYEQYF
CDR3nt: TGCGCCAGCAGCCTCCTTTTCGGGCAGGCCTACGAGCAGTACTTC
j_gene: TRBJ2-7
d_gene: -
v_gene: TRBV4-1

CDR3aa: CASSDRNEQFF
CDR3nt: TGTGCCAGCAGCGATCGGAATGAGCAGTTCTTC
j_gene: TRBJ2-1
d_gene: -
v_gene: TRBV9

CDR3aa: CSVAMGWVTEAFF
CDR3nt: TGCAGCGTTGCCATGGGCTGGGTCACTGAAGCTTTCTTT
j_gene: TRBJ1-1
d_gene: -
v_gene: TRBV29-1

CDR3aa: CASRDQGEEAFF
CDR3nt: TGTGCCAGCAGGGATCAGGGGGAAGAAGCTTTCTTT
j_gene: TRBJ1-1
d_gene: TRBD1
v_gene: TRBV6-5

CDR3aa: CSATRKETQYF
CDR3nt: TGCAGTGCTACTAGGAAAGAGACCCAGTACTTC
j_gene: TRBJ2-5
d_gene: -
v_gene: TRBV20-1